The 8 T cell receptor beta chains presented below share a single source sample, sequenced in a study of blood T cell repertoires in COVID-19. Clones were read by immunoSEQ multiplex PCR, and TCRdb kept only the in-frame ones, dropping some. The sample holds approximately 38,000 clones, roughly nine tenths seen once. The sequenced sample consisted of peripheral blood. The origin of the receptors is a man aged 30-40 years with active or convalescent COVID-19.

This clone appeared a few times. The chain couples TRBV4-1 to TRBJ2-7; 14 bases are shared with TRBD2. The CDR3 has 17 amino acids. Germline V gives CDR1 MGHRA, CDR2 YSYEKL. Germline trimming cut 1 base from V and 9 bases from J; bases unmatched to any gene: 11. This chain's CDR3 is CASSQVPGLAGDLGQYF. The CDR3 bases are TGCGCCAGCAGCCAAGTCCCGGGACTAGCGGGGGATCTGGGGCAGTACTTC.

The V gene is TRBV6-1, the J gene TRBJ1-2; the D is unclear. The CDR3 runs 14 residues. V was shortened by 3 bases and J by 8 bases, with 16 bases between the two germline ends. In germline, CDR1 is MNHNS, CDR2 SASEGT. The CDR3 spells CASSEGGGSQGYTF. The CDR3 nucleotides read TGTGCCAGCAGTGAGGGAGGAGGGAGTCAAGGCTACACCTTC.

The chain uses TRBV7-2 and TRBJ1-2, with a tentative D call TRBD1 (6 bases). Germline loops: CDR1 SGHTA, CDR2 FQGNSA. The CDR3 is made up of 14 amino acids. The V end lost 3 bases, the J end lost 1 base, and 9 bases lay between the germline ends. The CDR3 coding sequence is TGTGCCAGCAGCTTGGGGACACTTAACTATGGCTACACCTTC. Translation gives CASSLGTLNYGYTF.

This rearrangement joins TRBV7-2 to TRBJ2-7, with TRBD1 as a possible D gene (5 bases). This CDR3 region has 15 residues. Germline V gene data show CDR1 as SGHTA and CDR2 as FQGNSA. Trimming cost V 1 base and J 0 bases, with 10 bases left between them. Here the CDR3 reads CASSLGIGASYEQYV. The DNA for the CDR3 is TGTGCCAGCAGCTTAGGTATAGGGGCCTCCTACGAGCAGTACGTC.

The V and J genes are TRBV19 and TRBJ2-2, with 11 bases that match TRBD2. V lost 0 bases and J lost 4; bases outside the gene matches: 7. The CDR3 is 18 amino acids. Germline-derived CDR1 and CDR2 are LNHDA and SQIVND (reference sequence). The CDR3, as DNA: TGTGCCAGTAGTATAGAAGGGACTAGCGGTCCTTCCACCGGGGAGCTGTTTTTT. Amino acid sequence: CASSIEGTSGPSTGELFF.

This clone showed up just once. V gene TRBV19 combines with J gene TRBJ2-5, with a tentative D call TRBD1 (6 bases). The V gene's germline CDR1 is LNHDA and CDR2 SQIVND (reference sequence). Trimming shortened V by 6 bases and J by 5 bases, and 16 bases separated the two germline ends. The length of the CDR3 is 14 residues. The CDR3: CASSLGWGRETQYF. The CDR3 coding sequence is TGTGCCAGTAGCCTTGGATGGGGGCGGGAGACCCAGTACTTC.

Concerning this clone: A read error may account for a junction end that differs from germline. The V gene is TRBV12-3 or TRBV12-4, the J gene TRBJ2-7; D is possibly TRBD2 (5 bases). The CDR3 contains 12 residues. CDR3 bases: TGTGCCAGCAGGCGGGCCGGGTACGGGCAGTACTTC. Amino acid sequence: CASRRAGYGQYF.

The rearrangement links TRBV7-2 to TRBJ2-7; TRBD1 aligns across 7 bases. Trimming took 4 bases from V and 3 from J; bases not matched to a gene: 6. This CDR3 is built from 14 residues. The germline V gene has CDR1 SGHTA and CDR2 FQGNSA. CDR3 loop: CASSYTGVVYEQYF. In nucleotides, the CDR3 is TGTGCCAGCAGCTACACAGGGGTCGTCTACGAGCAGTACTTC. The complete variable domain, with remaining parts taken from reference TRBV7-2 and TRBJ2-7, reads GAGVSQSPSNKVTEKGKDVELRCDPISGHTALYWYRQSLGQGLEFLIYFQGNSAPDKSGLPSDRFSAERTGGSVSTLTIQRTQQEDSAVYLCASSYTGVVYEQYFGPGTRLTVT.